This entry lists 14 T cell receptor beta chains sequenced from one sample in a study of post-analysis software for immune sequencing data. Their specific antigens are unknown. TCR beta libraries were prepared from cDNA with unique molecular identifiers. In TCRdb, the PCR reads were re-called with MiXCR into one record per CDR3 protein. This repertoire shows over 300,000 distinct CDR3 sequences, roughly 30% found once; its top ten account for under 15%. Whole-study results and caveats: In patients, TRBV5-6, TRBV5-1 and TRBV20-1 belonged to five TRBV segments found more frequently than in controls.

The sequenced sample was blood. The receptor set was obtained from a girl aged 10-17 years with multiple sclerosis.

To note about this clonotype: A read error may account for a junction end that differs from germline. The gene calls are TRBV10-3 and TRBJ2-3, with D possibly TRBD2 on 5 matching bases. Looked up from germline, CDR1 is ENHRY and CDR2 is SYGVKD. The CDR3 extends over 17 amino acids. CDR3 sequence: CAALPADRGFHPDTQCF. CDR3 DNA sequence: TGTGCCGCCCTACCCGCGGATCGGGGTTTCCATCCAGATACGCAGTGTTTT.

J is TRBJ1-1 and V is TRBV27; the D is unclear. Trimming cost V 6 bases and J 3 bases, with 11 bases left between them. The CDR3 runs 13 residues. Germline V gene sequence: CDR1 MNHEY, CDR2 SMNVEV (reference sequence). DNA of the CDR3: TGTGCCAGCAGCCTCTCCGTAGACACTGAAGCTTTCTTT. This encodes CASSLSVDTEAFF.

The V call is TRBV29-1, the J call TRBJ2-7; D call uncertain. The CDR3 runs 13 residues. Trimming removed 2 bases from V and 2 bases from J, with 10 bases in between. Germline CDR1 and CDR2: SQVTM and ANQGSEA. Here the CDR3 DNA reads TGCAGCGTTGAAATCGCTCTGACCTACGAGCAGTACTTC. Translated: CSVEIALTYEQYF.

This clonotype appeared a few times. The chain is built from TRBV28 and TRBJ1-2, with 10 bases that match TRBD1. The CDR3 has 13 amino acids. Germline V gene data show CDR1 as MDHEN and CDR2 as SYDVKM. Trimming took 5 bases from V and 8 from J; bases not matched to a gene: 5. The CDR3 loop reads CASSIGTGDGYTF. The CDR3 nucleotides read TGTGCCAGCAGTATCGGGACAGGGGACGGCTACACCTTC.

The V gene is TRBV24-1, the J gene TRBJ2-7; D unresolved. Trimming shortened V by 1 base and J by 6 bases, and 6 bases separated the two germline ends. Germline lookup yields CDR1 KGHDR and CDR2 SFDVKD. The CDR3 runs to 12 residues. The CDR3 here is CATSDLVGEQYF. The CDR3 nucleotides are TGTGCCACCAGTGATTTAGTCGGCGAGCAGTACTTC.

The rearrangement links TRBV9 to TRBJ2-3; TRBD2 matches at 8 bases. The CDR3 has 19 amino acids. The germline V gene encodes CDR1 SGDLS and CDR2 YYNGEE. J was trimmed by 3 bases and V by 3 bases; bases with no gene match: 18. The CDR3 region has the DNA TGTGCCAGCAGCGCTTCTACTAGCGGCGTTGGATTTGGGACAGATACGCAGTATTTT. Its translation is CASSASTSGVGFGTDTQYF.

The V gene is TRBV7-8, the J gene TRBJ2-7, with 7 bases aligning to TRBD1. This CDR3 has 15 amino acids. The ends lost 5 bases at V and 2 bases at J; junction bases unmatched: 9. Germline V CDR1 and CDR2: SGHVS, FQNEAQ. Here the CDR3 DNA reads TGTGCCAGCAGCCCTTCTCGGGACAGAACCTACGAGCAGTACTTC. This encodes CASSPSRDRTYEQYF.

This clonotype was seen more than once but under ten times. The rearrangement joins TRBV4-1 to TRBJ1-6, with D possibly TRBD1 on 6 matching bases. V dropped 0 bases and J dropped 5 bases, with 14 bases sitting between them. This CDR3 contains 17 residues. Germline V gene sequence: CDR1 MGHRA, CDR2 YSYEKL. The CDR3 DNA reads TGCGCCAGCAGCCAAGAGCGATGGGACACCAATAATTCACCCCTCCACTTT. Translation: CASSQERWDTNNSPLHF.

A few counts support this clonotype. The chain uses TRBV6-2 or TRBV6-3 and TRBJ2-5; unclear D gene. The DNA end is more similar to TRBJ2-7, so the J call may be wrong. The germline CDR1 and CDR2 sequences are MNHEY and SVGEGT. The CDR3 totals 17 residues. CDR3: CASSYPEIGDGPHEQYF. The CDR3 DNA reads TGTGCCAGCAGTTACCCAGAAATAGGAGACGGTCCCCACGAGCAGTACTTC.

A remark on this clonotype: Germline and junction disagree at one end, which may indicate a read error. DNA for the CDR3: TGTGCCGGCAGCTTAACAGGGGGTCGGCATGGGGCCAACGTCCTGACTTTC. Translation: CAGSLTGGRHGANVLTF. The chain employs TRBV7-9 and TRBJ2-6, with 8 bases that match TRBD1. The CDR3 length is 17 residues. The V gene's germline CDR1 is SEHNR and CDR2 FQNEAQ (reference sequence).

V gene TRBV3-1 combines with J gene TRBJ1-1, with D possibly matching TRBD1 (5 bases). CDR3 length: 15 residues. CDR1 is LGHDT and CDR2 is YNNKEL in the germline V gene (reference sequence). V was cut by 4 bases and J by 6 bases, with 18 bases left in between. CDR3 coding DNA: TGTGCCAGCAGCCTCACTGACAGTGGACACCCTGAAGCTTTCTTT. Translation: CASSLTDSGHPEAFF. The full variable domain, in which reference TRBV3-1 and TRBJ1-1 provide the parts outside the CDR3, is DTAVSQTPKYLVTQMGNDKSIKCEQNLGHDTMYWYKQDSKKFLKIMFSYNNKELIINETVPNRFSPKSPDKAHLNLHINSLELGDSAVYFCASSLTDSGHPEAFFGQGTRLTVV.

This clonotype appeared a few times. V usage is TRBV12-3 or TRBV12-4 and J usage is TRBJ2-7; D possibly corresponds to TRBD1 (7 bases). V gave up 3 bases and J gave up 5 bases, with 14 bases separating them. CDR3 length equals 14 residues. The CDR3 DNA follows: TGTGCCAGCAGTTTCAGGGGGGTGGTGCACGAGCAGTACTTC. Translation: CASSFRGVVHEQYF.

CDR3 coding DNA: TGCGCCAGCAGCCAAGAAACAGGGGGGAGGCCCCAGCATTTT. Translating it yields CASSQETGGRPQHF. The chain joins TRBV4-1 to TRBJ1-5; the match to TRBD1 covers 8 bases. V was pared by 0 bases and J by 9 bases, with 4 bases of the junction left unmatched. CDR3 length equals 14 residues. Germline-derived CDR1 and CDR2 are MGHRA and YSYEKL.

This sequence joins TRBV12-3 or TRBV12-4 and TRBJ1-2; possible D gene TRBD1, 5 bases. This CDR3 region has 14 residues. V dropped 0 bases and J dropped 1 base, with 6 bases sitting between them. Here the CDR3 DNA reads TGTGCCAGCAGTTTAGCCGGGGGTAACTATGGCTACACCTTC. Its protein is CASSLAGGNYGYTF.